This T cell receptor beta chain is from a study of shared clonotypes between healthy human individuals (dated by TCRdb to the early 2020s). Regarding the study in general: The cohort comprised two women and a few men aged 18 to 49 years. Between about 0.8 and 9 billion PBMCs per donor were obtained by leukapheresis. To increase sequencing depth and limit assay-specific biases, TCR repertoire library preparation and sequencing were carried out by different laboratories using diverse techniques. For each donor, CD4 naive and CD4 memory were each given three plates, CD8 naive was given two plates, and CD8 memory was given one plate. To estimate repertoire size and how much clonotype sharing occurs between individuals, the study deeply sequenced the blood TCR repertoires of five healthy adults. The paper as a whole reports these results and caveats: Naive subsets generally had larger estimated clonotype richness than memory subsets did. When several donors were compared, the shared fraction of clonotypes was 5% to 6.5% for naive CD4, about 4% for naive CD8, more than 2% for memory CD4, and less than 0.45% for memory CD8. Pairwise subsampling indicated that sequencing depth was expected to affect the degree of clonotype sharing among donors. The small number of donors limited the genetic and exposure-history diversity represented. Rarefaction of sorted-subset datasets indicated incomplete sequencing despite the large sequencing depth. Sampling was limited to blood, and TCR repertoires in tissue likely differ from TCR repertoires in blood. Clonotypes shared by all four sorted-subset donors showed higher generation probabilities than non-shared clonotypes.

CDR1 and CDR2 are read off the germline V gene as KGHSH and LQKENI. Its CDR3 holds 15 amino acids, cysteine through phenylalanine. This entry keeps only the CDR3 DNA: 45 bases, framed from base 1. V sheds 3 bases and J sheds 6 bases, leaving 15 bases between their ends. About this clone: No cognate antigen has been identified for it. No base quality information exists; no much larger clone differs at one position.

Using the deep immunoSEQ assay, TCR CDR3 regions were amplified from genomic DNA by multiplex PCR. Genomic DNA extracted from each cell subset was distributed evenly over all wells of several immunoSEQ 96-well plates, and each plate served as one replicate. For sorted subsets, roughly 200 ng of genomic DNA, equivalent to some 30,000 T cell genomes, went into each replicate PCR. The purified libraries were quantified using a Qubit 3.0 fluorometer, sized with a Bioanalyzer 2100, and then quantified again using the KAPA Library Quantification kit. Each immunoSEQ 96-well plate was sequenced on its own single-read 150-cycle Illumina NextSeq 550 flow cell. As for the authors' bioinformatics: Because the immunoSEQ output held only junctional sequences and lacked quality scores, the filtering could not match the filtering applied to full-length reads. Sequences were annotated with PyIR, a Python wrapper for IgBLAST v1.9, using IMGT germline references to assign V/J genes and CDR3. Reads were filtered out if the reads had weak V/J assignments (E-value above 1e-6), no CDR3, stop codons, out-of-frame junctions, or ambiguous translated residues. V3J clonotypes were defined as sequences sharing an identical inferred V gene, J gene, and CDR3 amino acid sequence. Percentage overlap between repertoires was calculated by dividing the number of shared unique clonotypes by the size of the smaller repertoire. RTK rarefaction, the Chao1 estimator, and Recon v2.1 estimates of unobserved clonotypes were used to assess repertoire richness. Generation probabilities were computed with OLGA for all TCRbeta clonotypes obtained by the gDNA method from a few donors. This immuneACCESS table, as held by TCRdb, lists in-frame sequences with V and J called but not all clones. Of the missing ones, under half trace to an unresolved V gene in checked studies; the others have no known cause. The D gene and trimming were derived from the DNA, and the V and J assignments and clone size from that table. This sample holds 2 million to 2.5 million clones; almost 96% were observed only once. Over 0.1% of the sample rests with the top ten.

Healthy HIV-negative adults with no recently reported acute infections or vaccinations were included as donors. All donors were Caucasian adults living in Nashville, Tennessee, USA. Magnetic negative selection was used to enrich CD4+ T cells, after which naive cells were positively selected on CD45RA and the negative fraction became the memory subset. Blood was collected by leukapheresis, and PBMCs were isolated by Ficoll-Histopaque density gradient centrifugation and then cryopreserved in liquid nitrogen vapor phase. Analytical flow cytometry was used to check the purity and quantity of each magnetically sorted T cell population. Genomic DNA was isolated from every sorted fraction and measured by UV absorbance on a Nanodrop 2000c.

This receptor chain uses TRBV18 and TRBJ2-1; the D gene assignment is perhaps TRBD1 or TRBD2, with each matching 5 bases. This clonotype was obtained from a man between 18 and 35 years old in good health. What was sequenced was naive CD4+ T cells sorted from blood. The cell subset or site label on this specimen signifies: CD45RA+ positively selected. This receptor has the CDR3 CASSPGVTLGNEQFF. The nucleotides are TGTGCCAGCTCACCGGGGGTGACATTGGGCAATGAGCAGTTCTTC.